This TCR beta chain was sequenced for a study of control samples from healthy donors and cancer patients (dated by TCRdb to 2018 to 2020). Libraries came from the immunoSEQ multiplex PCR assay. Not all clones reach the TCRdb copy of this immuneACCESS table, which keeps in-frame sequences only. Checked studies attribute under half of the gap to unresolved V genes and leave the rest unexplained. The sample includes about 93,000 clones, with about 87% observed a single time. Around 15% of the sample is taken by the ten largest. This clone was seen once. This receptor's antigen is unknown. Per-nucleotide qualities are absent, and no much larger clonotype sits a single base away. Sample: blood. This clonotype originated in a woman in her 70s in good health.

In nucleotide form, the sequence is TGTGCCAGCAGCTTTGCTCAGGGGGCGCGCACTGAAGCTTTCTTT. Its protein product is CASSFAQGARTEAFF. Rearrangement joined TRBV5-4 to TRBJ1-1, with 8 junctional bases fitting TRBD1. The germline V gene (reference sequence) supplies CDR1 SGHNT and CDR2 YYREEE. The junction shows trimming of 2 bases on V and 4 bases on J, and the gene matches do not reach 7 bases of it. The CDR3 runs 15 amino acids, cysteine and phenylalanine included. The only DNA kept is the CDR3, 45 bases in frame from the first base.